This T cell receptor beta chain was identified in a study of blood T cells in healthy people across ages (dated by TCRdb to about 2015). Background on the whole study: In model experiments, roughly one uniquely barcoded TCR beta cDNA molecule per two T cells was captured by template switching. To track age-related changes in TCR beta repertoire diversity, the study relied on deep sequencing normalized with unique cDNA molecular identifiers. To avoid experimental bias, donors of different ages were spread randomly across the sequencing lanes. Two additional independent replicas of 1 million unique cDNA reads from the same blood draw were analyzed for two donors (one aged 18 to 30 and one aged 80 or older). The donors were split into four age groups: young (average about 16 years), middle-aged (more than 35), aged (roughly 60) and long-lived (more than 80).

The library was obtained by 5' RACE. A second PCR of about 6 to 11 cycles was performed with a sample-barcoded 5' primer and a J-beta primer mix. A unique molecular identifier was introduced onto each TCR beta cDNA molecule by a template-switch 5' adaptor carrying 12 random nucleotides. Each sample yielded at least 2.5 million CDR3-containing paired-end reads. First-strand cDNA was synthesized from all RNA with the Mint cDNA synthesis kit, primed by a TRBC-specific oligonucleotide. Following uracil-DNA glycosylase treatment, a first 18-cycle PCR with universal primers M1SS and BC2_uni_R was performed on all cDNA. From the authors' description of their analysis: Each sample was normalized by randomly selecting 1 million high-quality reads, each carrying a distinct molecular identifier. Instead of being binned into consensus sequences, reads that shared molecular identifiers were thrown out. CDR3 identification, clonotype clustering and error correction used MiTCR with a Q25 quality threshold and the strictest error-elimination algorithm. A nonparametric unseen species model using Euler transformation provided a lower-bound estimate of total TCR beta diversity. TCRdb redid the processing of the public reads, applying fastp at Q25 and MiXCR, and retained in-frame beta chains. Records with the same CDR3 protein are collapsed into one entry carrying the most frequent genes and DNA. Clone size and V and J calls follow TCRdb, not the original study. Within this sample are approximately 2,000,000 distinct CDR3 sequences, with 35% to 50% of them counted one time only. The ten largest clonotypes hold 23% of the sample.

The paper as a whole reports these results and caveats: Compared with the aged group, more naive CD4+ T cells, fewer expanded clones and increased TCR diversity were shown by the long-lived group, suggesting age selection. There was a strong correlation between observed TCR beta diversity and the percentage of naive T cells measured by flow cytometry. Donor CMV infection status was unknown, potentially confounding age-related changes in expanded clonotypes. Observed TCR beta diversity per million T cells fell roughly linearly with age, and a significant reduction was already apparent by age roughly 40. Total diversity estimates from one million sequenced T cells were considered lower bounds and underestimates. Since profiling was done on bulk unsorted PBMCs, naive and antigen-experienced compartments could not be conclusively compared.

Systemically healthy Caucasian individuals from Russia, around 39 in total and aged roughly 6 to 100 years, were included as donors. Each donor gave 8 to 10 milliliters of peripheral blood, collected into EDTA-treated Vacutainer tubes. Ficoll-Paque density-gradient centrifugation was used to isolate PBMCs, with at least 7 million obtained per sample. Total RNA was extracted from PBMCs with Trizol reagent, with at least 5 micrograms obtained per sample. Naive CD45RAhigh/CD27high T cell percentages were measured by flow cytometry on a PBMC aliquot from every donor. Points on this clonotype: The target of this receptor is not known. The sample holds no much larger clone one base away, and base qualities are not on file.

The source is a human donor in good health. The specimen was blood.

This receptor carries the CDR3 CASSFSGHFNSPLHF. The DNA is TGTGCCAGCAGTTTTTCAGGCCACTTTAATTCACCCCTCCACTTT. The V and J genes are TRBV12-3 or TRBV12-4 and TRBJ1-6, with no D gene named confidently. Including cysteine and phenylalanine, the CDR3 has 15 amino acids. Left in the record is the CDR3 DNA by itself, 45 bases read in frame from the first base. V sheds 3 bases and J sheds 6 bases, leaving 12 bases between their ends.